These 5 T cell receptor beta chains share one sample of origin, sequenced in a study of T cell repertoires in cytomegalovirus infection. TCRdb processed the reads anew with MiXCR; each CDR3 protein has one entry. Of about 470,000 distinct CDR3 sequences in the sample, approximately 40% were seen once. No cognate antigen is known for these TCRs. The sequenced sample was cultured PBMCs, obtained from culture after CMV antigen stimulation. Receptors originate from a human donor in good health (CMV status not recorded). Some clones in this sample may be carry-over from other donors' samples.

This chain links TRBV7-8 with TRBJ2-2, with D maybe TRBD2 (6 bases). In germline, CDR1 is SGHVS, CDR2 FQNEAQ. The V gene lost 10 bases and the J gene lost 0 bases, with 15 bases spanning the gap. The CDR3 spans 15 residues. DNA of the CDR3: TGTGCCACCAACCAGATAGCGGCGAACACCGGGGAGCTGTTTTTT. Residues: CATNQIAANTGELFF.

The J gene is TRBJ2-2, the V gene TRBV4-2, with 8 positions matching TRBD2. V shed 0 bases and J 3 bases; nucleotides not matched to a gene: 6. There are 17 residues in the CDR3. Germline loops: CDR1 LGHNA, CDR2 YNFKEQ. The CDR3 loop is CASSQDRGGGHTGELFF. The DNA for the CDR3 is TGTGCCAGCAGCCAAGATCGCGGCGGGGGGCACACCGGGGAGCTGTTTTTT.

This sequence joins TRBV7-6 and TRBJ1-3; D is ambiguous. V was trimmed by 5 bases and J by 4 bases, leaving 18 bases between them. In germline, CDR1 is SGHVS, CDR2 FNYEAQ. There are 16 residues in the CDR3. CDR3 loop: CASSPAWESLGNTIYF. The CDR3 bases are TGTGCCAGCAGCCCCGCCTGGGAAAGTCTCGGAAACACCATATATTTT.

This clonotype was found a few times. The chain is built from TRBV7-8 and TRBJ1-6; the D is unclear. CDR1 and CDR2 (germline): SGHVS, FQNEAQ. V lost 3 bases, J lost 7 bases, and 7 bases lay in between. The CDR3 is 13 amino acids. CDR3 residues: CASSFGRNSPLHF. In DNA form, the CDR3 reads TGTGCCAGCAGCTTCGGTCGCAATTCACCCCTCCACTTT.

The chain combines TRBV7-2 with TRBJ2-2, with 7 bases lining up with TRBD1. CDR3 length: 14 amino acids. Germline V lookup: CDR1 SGHTA, CDR2 FQGNSA. V shed 5 bases and J 5 bases; nucleotides not matched to a gene: 5. The chain's CDR3 is CASSLRTGTGELFF. The CDR3 DNA sequence: TGTGCCAGCAGCCTCCGGACAGGAACCGGGGAGCTGTTTTTT.